This T cell receptor beta chain was recovered during a study of blood T cell repertoires in COVID-19. Study-wide background: The analysed material was cDNA or gDNA that came from T cells, B-cell-depleted T cells, or PBMCs.

The CDR3 length is 13 residues. V gave up 9 bases and J gave up 4 bases; unmatched junction bases: 8. The germline V gene has CDR1 SGHRS and CDR2 YFSETQ. The table came from immunoSEQ multiplex PCR; TCRdb's copy has only in-frame clones and leaves some out. This table has some 52,000 clones, approximately 90% appearing once. This chain connects TRBV5-1 to TRBJ1-2; TRBD1 matches 8 bases. This receptor was obtained from a human donor in a cohort sampled during active COVID-19. Material: peripheral blood. DNA for the CDR3: TGCGCCACCGGGACAGGAGACCTCTATGGCTACACCTTC. Protein product: CATGTGDLYGYTF.